This T cell receptor beta chain was profiled in a study of T cell responses to AZD1222 COVID-19 vaccine (dated by TCRdb to the early 2020s). The study in broad terms: AZD1222 recipients whose second dose came at about 4 weeks and those whose second dose came at about 12 weeks were combined into one group, since spike-specific TCR depth and breadth did not differ between the two schedules. A total of around 240 trial participants underwent TCR sequencing, of whom 200 to 220 received two doses of AZD1222 and about 25 received two doses of the MenACWY control vaccine. Trial participants were enrolled into age subgroups of 18-55, 56-69 and 70-plus years, which contained about 150, 27 and 61 TCR-sequenced participants, respectively.

A note on this clone: Its binding antigen is unknown. Base quality data are lacking; no much larger clone is found one base away.

The CDR3 regions of human TCRbeta chains were analyzed by immunosequencing. The original pipeline was this. Repertoire TCRs were matched against a reference library of SARS-CoV-2-specific TCRs generated with the MIRA antigen-specificity platform. Breadth meant the fraction of unique TCRs that were SARS-CoV-2-associated, whereas depth meant the fraction of total T cells that were SARS-CoV-2-associated. Using the MIRA data, every spike-specific TCR was mapped to the spike region that the TCR reacted to and assigned to either a CD4 or a CD8 class. Log10-transformed breadth and depth values were compared by one-way ANOVA with Sidak's multiple comparisons tests. The immuneACCESS repertoire file appears here via TCRdb, limited to in-frame rearrangements. These files lack a portion of the clones; in checked studies, under half of the deficit traces to unresolved V genes, and the cause of the others is not known. V, J and clone size were drawn from that table, and D and trimming were deduced from the DNA. Here the sample has approximately 190,000 clones; about 94% occur a single time. 7.5% to 9.5% of the sample is held by the ten biggest clonotypes.

The investigation overall reported the following: Spike-specific TCR breadth and depth rose significantly after two AZD1222 doses compared with day 0 and with MenACWY recipients. Reportedly, close to half of the unique spike-specific TCRs recognized epitopes lying outside the regions that are mutated in the B.1.351 and B.1.1.7 variants. Because no samples from the day 14 peak response were available, repertoires could be characterized only after the peak T cell response. Only five to seven AZD1222 recipients were SARS-CoV-2 seropositive at baseline, limiting conclusions about previously exposed vaccinees. Participants were mostly white British, with more females than males. The authors suggested clonal diversity may have been underestimated. The vaccine-associated CD4 TCRs covered the entire spike protein, and the dominant responses fell in regions 160-218 and 743-854. In the small 56-69-year group, the increase in depth fell short of significance, most likely because of low power.

Trimming accounts for 7 bases at V and 4 bases at J, while the number of junction bases matched to no gene is 4. The CDR1 and CDR2 encoded by the germline V gene are MDHEN and SYDVKM. The CDR3 goes from the cysteine to the phenylalanine over 15 residues. Left in the record is the CDR3 DNA by itself, 45 bases read in frame from the first base. Sample time point, as interpreted from the label and publication: baseline before first vaccination. Vaccinee samples were obtained from the UK trials COV001 and COV002, which included a single-blind randomized controlled phase 2/3 trial of AZD1222 (ChAdOx1 nCoV-19) in healthy adults. For TCRbeta chain sequencing, PBMC samples were collected from trial participants at day 0 and at day 28 after the second dose.

This receptor was taken from an adult in good health. The sequence joins TRBV28 to TRBJ2-3; TRBD2 agrees with 14 junctional bases. The sequencing used peripheral blood, collected on day 0 of AZD1222 vaccination. The nucleotide sequence reads TGTGCCAGCAAGGGACTAGCGGGAGCAGCAGATACGCAGTATTTT. Translation gives CASKGLAGAADTQYF.